The text below deals with one T cell receptor beta chain. The source of the sample is a study of blood T cell repertoires in COVID-19. Looking at the study overall: Acute-phase and convalescent COVID-19 samples originated in the United States, Italy and Spain.

Per the original data handling: Scientists estimated how many nucleated cells there were by amplifying reference gene primers. Profiled with immunoSEQ multiplex PCR; TCRdb holds only in-frame clones, not every one. Clone size and the V and J calls come from that table; the DNA yielded D and trimming. The sample contains fewer than 200,000 clones, about 88% of which appear only once. This CDR3 contains 16 residues. The germline CDR1 and CDR2 sequences are LGHDT and YNNKEL (reference sequence). Losses at the gene ends were 1 base for V and 1 base for J; bases not matched to a gene: 3. The sequence was collected from a man between 35 and 55 years old with active or convalescent COVID-19. The rearrangement uses TRBV3-1 (or the pseudogene TRBV3-2) and TRBJ2-3, with 9 bases identical to TRBD2. What was sequenced was peripheral blood. CDR3: CASSQVRLAGTDTQYF. The CDR3 nucleotides read TGTGCCAGCAGCCAAGTCCGACTAGCGGGCACAGATACGCAGTATTTT.